This T cell receptor (beta chain) was sequenced in a study of cytomegalovirus exposure and HLA in healthy donors. Overall study context: An earlier analysis found around 100 million unique TCR beta sequences from approximately 170 million T cells. General study findings and limits: Other equally common chains were less clonally expanded than HLA-associated TCR beta chains, a later analysis showed. Available immune exposure information was restricted to CMV serostatus only.

This clone was counted a single time. Its target is not known. Losses at the gene ends were 5 bases for V and 6 bases for J; bases not matched to a gene: 17. The CDR3 sequence is 18 residues long. Germline CDR1 is MNHEY and CDR2 is SMNVEV (reference sequence). A multiplex PCR was run with 60 Vbeta primers and 13 Jbeta primers. Clones were read by immunoSEQ multiplex PCR, and TCRdb kept only the in-frame ones, dropping some. The data hold almost 65,000 clones, with 60% to 80% observed a single time. The chain recombines TRBV27 with TRBJ2-1, with TRBD1 matching 9 bases. This receptor was obtained from a male donor in good health and CMV-seropositive. Sequenced sample: PBMCs. The CDR3, as DNA: TGTGCCAGCAGTCTCGTGTACTCTCGGGACAGGGATATCAATGAGCAGTTCTTC. This codes for CASSLVYSRDRDINEQFF.